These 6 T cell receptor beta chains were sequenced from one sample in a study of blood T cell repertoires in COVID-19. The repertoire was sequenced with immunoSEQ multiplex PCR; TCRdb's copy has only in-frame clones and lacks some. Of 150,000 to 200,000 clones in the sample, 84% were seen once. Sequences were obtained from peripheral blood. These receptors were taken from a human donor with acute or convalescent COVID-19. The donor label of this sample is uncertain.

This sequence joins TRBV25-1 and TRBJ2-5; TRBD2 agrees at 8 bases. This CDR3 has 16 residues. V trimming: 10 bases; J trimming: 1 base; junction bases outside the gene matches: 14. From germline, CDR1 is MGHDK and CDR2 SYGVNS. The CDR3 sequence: CATSTPVAGIQETQYF. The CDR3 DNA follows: TGTGCCACCTCCACCCCGGTAGCGGGGATCCAAGAGACCCAGTACTTC.

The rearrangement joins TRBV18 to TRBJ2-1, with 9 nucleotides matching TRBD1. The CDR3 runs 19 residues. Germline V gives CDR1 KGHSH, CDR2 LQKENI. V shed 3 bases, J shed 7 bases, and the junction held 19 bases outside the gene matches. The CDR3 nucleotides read TGTGCCAGCTCACCGGATACGGAAGCCAGGGACAGGGTGTGGAATGAGCAGTTCTTC. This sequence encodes CASSPDTEARDRVWNEQFF.

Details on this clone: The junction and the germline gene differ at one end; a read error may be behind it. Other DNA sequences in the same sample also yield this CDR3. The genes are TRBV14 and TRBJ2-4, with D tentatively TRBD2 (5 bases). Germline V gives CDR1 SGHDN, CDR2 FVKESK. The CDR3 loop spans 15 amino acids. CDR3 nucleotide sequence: TGTGCCAGCAGCCCCCGGGGTAGCCTGGGAAACATTCAGTATTTC. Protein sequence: CASSPRGSLGNIQYF. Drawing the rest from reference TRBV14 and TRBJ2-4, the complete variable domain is EAGVTQFPSHSVIEKGQTVTLRCDPISGHDNLYWYRRVMGKEIKFLLHFVKESKQDESGMPNNRFLAERTGGTYSTLKVQPAELEDSGVYFCASSPRGSLGNIQYFGAGTRLSVL.

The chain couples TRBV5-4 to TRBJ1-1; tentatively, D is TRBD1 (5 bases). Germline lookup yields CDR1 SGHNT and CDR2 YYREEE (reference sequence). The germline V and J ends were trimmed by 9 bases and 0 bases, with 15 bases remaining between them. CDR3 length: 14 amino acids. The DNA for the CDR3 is TGTGCCATGGGGGGAGCCCGTATGAACACTGAAGCTTTCTTT. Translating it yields CAMGGARMNTEAFF.

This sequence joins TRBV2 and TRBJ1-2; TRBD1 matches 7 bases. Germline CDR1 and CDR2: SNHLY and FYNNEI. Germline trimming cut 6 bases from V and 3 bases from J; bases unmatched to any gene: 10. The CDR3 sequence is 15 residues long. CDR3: CASRPGYRGHYGYTF. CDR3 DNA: TGTGCCAGCAGGCCGGGATACAGGGGACACTATGGCTACACCTTC.

Written as DNA, the CDR3 is TGTGCCAGCAGCTTGGGAGGAGCGCGTGTCTATGGCTACACCTTC. This codes for CASSLGGARVYGYTF. The chain has TRBV5-6 and TRBJ1-2, with D hard to call. CDR3 length: 15 residues. V was trimmed by 0 bases and J by 4 bases, leaving 13 bases between them. CDR1 SGHDT and CDR2 YYEEEE come from the germline V gene.